This entry lists 6 T cell receptor beta chains sequenced from one sample in a study of type 1 regulatory T cells. TCRdb passed the reads through MiXCR, listing each CDR3 protein once. The data contain roughly 65,000 distinct CDR3 sequences, roughly half of them singletons. No cognate antigen is known for these TCRs. Source material: cultured non-Tr1 T cells, either the whole culture or a sorted T cell fraction (not recorded which). The receptors shown here come from a human donor in good health.

The chain employs TRBV6-5 and TRBJ1-2, with 10 bases matching TRBD1. The junction had 5 bases not matched to a gene; V was cut back by 2 bases and J by 2 bases. CDR1 is MNHEY and CDR2 is SVGAGI in the germline V gene. There are 16 residues in the CDR3. CDR3 amino acids: CASSYVRTGGNYGYTF. As DNA, the CDR3 is TGTGCCAGCAGTTACGTAAGGACAGGGGGGAACTATGGCTACACCTTC.

About this clonotype itself: The junction departs from germline at one end; a sequencing error may be responsible. DNA for the CDR3: TGTGTCAGCAGCGTAGGGGGGACAGGTCAAGAGACCCAGTACTTC. Residues: CVSSVGGTGQETQYF. V usage is TRBV9 and J usage is TRBJ2-5; 8 bases fit TRBD1. This CDR3 is built from 15 residues. CDR1 SGDLS and CDR2 YYNGEE come from the germline V gene.

CDR3 loop: CAISVRRQDGNQPQHF. CDR3 nucleotide sequence: TGTGCCATCAGTGTGAGACGACAGGACGGCAATCAGCCCCAGCATTTT. The chain couples TRBV10-3 to TRBJ1-5; the D gene is possibly TRBD1 (6 bases). V shed 4 bases and J shed 2 bases, with 15 bases lying between them. CDR1 and CDR2 (germline): ENHRY, SYGVKD. The CDR3 length is 16 residues.

The chain combines TRBV25-1 with TRBJ2-1; D is unclear. This CDR3 contains 11 residues. Between the trimmed V and J ends, which lost 4 bases and 7 bases, there was a span of 5 bases. Germline V CDR1 and CDR2: MGHDK, SYGVNS. The DNA for the CDR3 is TGTGCCAGCAGTGCCGGGAATGAGCAGTTCTTC. It codes for CASSAGNEQFF.

This clonotype was seen many times. This chain links TRBV5-1 with TRBJ2-7; D is possibly TRBD1 or TRBD2 (6 bases each). The CDR3 covers 13 residues. Trimming pared 2 bases from V and 5 bases from J, leaving 11 bases between. Germline-derived CDR1 and CDR2 are SGHRS and YFSETQ. In DNA form, the CDR3 reads TGCGCCAGCAGCTTAGGGGGGCCTAACGAGCAGTACTTC. It is translated as CASSLGGPNEQYF.

This rearrangement joins TRBV6-5 to TRBJ1-1; D not resolved. CDR1 and CDR2 from the germline V gene are MNHEY and SVGAGI. This CDR3 has 14 amino acids. V was clipped by 2 bases and J by 6 bases, with 13 bases between them. This CDR3 reads CASSYPTNEPEAFF. CDR3 in DNA: TGTGCCAGCAGTTACCCCACAAACGAACCTGAAGCTTTCTTT.